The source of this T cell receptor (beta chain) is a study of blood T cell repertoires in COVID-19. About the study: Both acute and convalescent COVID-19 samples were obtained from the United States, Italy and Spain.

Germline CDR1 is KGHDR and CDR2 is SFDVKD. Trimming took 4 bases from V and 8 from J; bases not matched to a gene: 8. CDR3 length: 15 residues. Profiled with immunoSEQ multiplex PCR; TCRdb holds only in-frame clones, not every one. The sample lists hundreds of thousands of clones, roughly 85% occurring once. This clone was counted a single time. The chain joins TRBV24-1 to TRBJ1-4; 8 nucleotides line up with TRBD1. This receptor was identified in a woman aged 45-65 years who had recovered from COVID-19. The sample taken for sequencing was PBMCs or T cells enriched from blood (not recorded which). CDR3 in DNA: TGTGCCACCAGTGAGTGGACAGGGTCTAGAGAAAAACTGTTTTTT. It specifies CATSEWTGSREKLFF.